Listed here is a single TCR beta chain. The data were taken from a study of blood T cell repertoires in COVID-19. Libraries were prepared by immunoSEQ multiplex PCR; TCRdb keeps only in-frame clonotypes and omits some of them. Here the sample spans 350,000 to 500,000 clones, about 88% being singletons. This clonotype was sampled from a woman aged 18-29 years who had been exposed to COVID-19. The material sequenced was PBMCs or T cells enriched from blood (not recorded which).

CDR3 in DNA: TGTGCCAGCAGCTCCAGGACAGGGGGCGCCGAGCAGTACTTC. Translating gives CASSSRTGGAEQYF. The chain joins TRBV7-2 to TRBJ2-7; 11 nucleotides align to TRBD1. This CDR3 has 14 amino acids. The ends lost 4 bases at V and 6 bases at J; junction bases unmatched: 5. CDR1 and CDR2 (germline): SGHTA, FQGNSA.